These 24 T cell receptor beta chains share one sample of origin, sequenced in a study of blood T cells in healthy people across ages. The second PCR ran about 6 to 12 cycles with a sample-barcoded 5' primer and J-beta primers. TCRdb passed the 5' RACE reads through MiXCR, listing each CDR3 protein once. The sample yields about 1.1 million distinct CDR3 sequences, around two fifths seen once. Sequencing was done on a sample of blood. These TCRs come from a man aged 18 to 30 in good health.

The chain employs TRBV6-2 or TRBV6-3 and TRBJ1-5; a weak D match, TRBD1 (6 bases). V was cut by 5 bases and J by 2 bases, with 16 bases left in between. CDR1 and CDR2 from the germline V gene are MNHEY and SVGEGT. This CDR3 is built from 16 residues. CDR3 DNA sequence: TGTGCCAGCAGTACCCCGGACAGAGAAGGCAATCAGCCCCAGCATTTT. Translation gives CASSTPDREGNQPQHF.

This clonotype was seen more than once but under ten times. The chain recombines TRBV28 with TRBJ2-1; D is perhaps TRBD2 (7 bases). The CDR3 length is 16 residues. Between the trimmed V and J ends, which lost 7 bases and 4 bases, there was a span of 20 bases. Germline V lookup: CDR1 MDHEN, CDR2 SYDVKM. CDR3 sequence (DNA): TGTGCCAGCATCCCTCCCGGGGGGCCCCAATACAATGAGCAGTTCTTC. It translates to CASIPPGGPQYNEQFF.

V gene TRBV12-3 or TRBV12-4 combines with J gene TRBJ2-1; TRBD2 agrees at 8 bases. The trim removed 0 bases at V and 2 bases at J, leaving 6 bases unmatched. The CDR3 runs 17 residues. The CDR3 region is CASSLALLAAAYNEQFF. The CDR3 DNA follows: TGTGCCAGCAGTTTAGCGCTACTAGCGGCCGCCTACAATGAGCAGTTCTTC.

The rearrangement joins TRBV12-3 or TRBV12-4 to TRBJ2-6; 8 bases agree with TRBD1. Trimming cost V 7 bases and J 0 bases; bases outside gene matches: 11. This CDR3 is 18 amino acids long. CDR3 in amino acids: CASTSTGTGPSGANVLTF. The CDR3 nucleotides read TGTGCCAGCACTTCCACCGGGACAGGACCCTCTGGGGCCAACGTCCTGACTTTC.

The V gene is TRBV20-1, the J gene TRBJ1-1; D not resolved. Germline CDR1 reads DFQATT; CDR2 reads SNEGSKA (reference sequence). This CDR3 has 13 residues. V was cut by 3 bases and J by 0 bases, with 8 bases left in between. This CDR3 is CSASRQLNTEAFF. In nucleotides, the CDR3 is TGCAGTGCTAGCCGGCAACTGAACACTGAAGCTTTCTTT.

The CDR3 DNA is TGCAGTGCTAGAGTGTCAGGAGGGTTCGGCAATCAGCCCCAGCATTTT. It codes for CSARVSGGFGNQPQHF. J is TRBJ1-5 and V is TRBV20-1; D remains unclear. Trimming shortened V by 1 base and J by 2 bases, and 15 bases separated the two germline ends. From germline, CDR1 is DFQATT and CDR2 SNEGSKA (reference sequence). This CDR3 has 16 amino acids.

The chain couples TRBV2 to TRBJ1-2; no clear D gene. Germline lookup yields CDR1 SNHLY and CDR2 FYNNEI. V was shortened by 6 bases and J by 4 bases, with 18 bases between the two germline ends. CDR3 length: 15 residues. The CDR3 DNA is TGTGCCAGCAGGGATGCCTCTGGAAGTTCCTATGGCTACACCTTC. It is translated as CASRDASGSSYGYTF.

This rearrangement joins TRBV27 to TRBJ2-7; D is unresolved. This CDR3 spans 14 amino acids. V lost 6 bases and J lost 2, with 14 bases in between. Germline values: CDR1 MNHEY, CDR2 SMNVEV (reference sequence). The CDR3 is CASSPLPPTYEQYF. DNA of the CDR3: TGTGCCAGCAGCCCCCTGCCCCCGACCTACGAGCAGTACTTC.

The J gene is TRBJ2-1, the V gene TRBV4-1; 7 bases match TRBD1. There are 12 residues in the CDR3. Germline CDR1 reads MGHRA; CDR2 reads YSYEKL. V lost 3 bases, J lost 9 bases, and 2 bases stayed unmatched. DNA for the CDR3: TGCGCCAGCAGCCAGCCAGGGGGTGAGCAGTTCTTC. Translated, it gives CASSQPGGEQFF.

The sample holds a few counts of this clonotype. The chain uses TRBV9 and TRBJ1-5, with 8 bases fitting TRBD1. CDR1 and CDR2 from the germline V gene are SGDLS and YYNGEE. V trimming: 3 bases; J trimming: 2 bases; junction bases outside the gene matches: 7. The length of the CDR3 is 16 residues. The CDR3 loop is CASSAGQGVGNQPQHF. The CDR3 bases are TGTGCCAGCAGCGCAGGACAGGGAGTAGGCAATCAGCCCCAGCATTTT.

This chain connects TRBV29-1 to TRBJ1-1; D not resolved. Germline CDR1 reads SQVTM; CDR2 reads ANQGSEA. The CDR3 is 12 amino acids. Trimming took 4 bases from V and 2 from J, leaving 8 bases between them. CDR3 nucleotides: TGCAGCGTTGGGGTCACTAACACTGAAGCTTTCTTT. It encodes CSVGVTNTEAFF.

Only a few counts were recorded for this clonotype. The chain carries TRBV10-3 and TRBJ2-2; 11 bases match TRBD1. J lost 5 bases, V lost 2 bases, and 4 bases had no gene match. Germline CDR1 reads ENHRY; CDR2 reads SYGVKD. The CDR3 totals 16 residues. The CDR3, as DNA: TGTGCCATCAGTGAGCAGGACAGGGGGCATACCGGGGAGCTGTTTTTT. Its translation: CAISEQDRGHTGELFF.

This clonotype was detected a few times. The rearrangement joins TRBV9 to TRBJ2-1; 8 bases map to TRBD1. CDR1 SGDLS and CDR2 YYNGEE come from the germline V gene. The CDR3 has 16 amino acids. With 2 bases clipped from V and 8 bases from J, the junction kept 12 bases outside the gene matches. The CDR3 coding sequence is TGTGCCAGCAGCGTGGACGGGACAGGCCTTGTATATGAGCAGTTCTTC. The encoded protein is CASSVDGTGLVYEQFF.

This clonotype was observed a few times. This chain uses TRBV20-1 with TRBJ1-2; D is perhaps TRBD1 (6 bases). V was shortened by 5 bases and J by 4 bases, with 14 bases between the two germline ends. Germline CDR1 is DFQATT and CDR2 is SNEGSKA (reference sequence). This CDR3 is 13 amino acids long. In nucleotides, the CDR3 is TGCAGTGCTGGCACAGGGCTGAGCTATGGCTACACCTTC. It yields the protein CSAGTGLSYGYTF.

The chain has TRBV3-1 and TRBJ2-2; 9 bases align to TRBD1. The trim removed 1 base at V and 7 bases at J, leaving 4 bases unmatched. The CDR3 runs to 15 residues. CDR1 LGHDT and CDR2 YNNKEL come from the germline V gene (reference sequence). Here the CDR3 DNA reads TGTGCCAGCAGCCAAGGACAGGGGGTCGGCGGGGAGCTGTTTTTT. It is translated as CASSQGQGVGGELFF.

The V and J genes are TRBV12-3 or TRBV12-4 and TRBJ2-3; 7 bases are a match to TRBD1. With 5 bases clipped from V and 3 bases from J, the junction kept 8 bases outside the gene matches. The CDR3 runs 15 residues. The CDR3 protein is CASSPPTGLTDTQYF. CDR3 DNA: TGTGCCAGCAGTCCGCCGACAGGGTTGACAGATACGCAGTATTTT.

This chain links TRBV6-1 with TRBJ2-7; 11 bases align to TRBD2. Germline V gene sequence: CDR1 MNHNS, CDR2 SASEGT. Trimming removed 7 bases from V and 4 bases from J; junction bases left unmatched: 6. This CDR3 contains 14 residues. CDR3 coding DNA: TGTGCCAGCATCAGCACTAGCGGGGGATACGAGCAGTACTTC. It yields the protein CASISTSGGYEQYF.

The chain carries TRBV12-3 or TRBV12-4 and TRBJ1-1, with D perhaps TRBD1 (6 bases). V was cut by 7 bases and J by 4 bases, with 16 bases left in between. This CDR3 region has 14 residues. CDR3 nucleotides: TGTGCCAGCATCCTACAGGGTGTTACCACTGAAGCTTTCTTT. Protein: CASILQGVTTEAFF.

V usage is TRBV24-1 and J usage is TRBJ2-3; TRBD2 agrees at 7 bases. Germline CDR1 reads KGHDR; CDR2 reads SFDVKD. The CDR3 runs to 12 residues. V trimming: 9 bases; J trimming: 3 bases; junction bases outside the gene matches: 2. This chain's CDR3 is CATRGVTDTQYF. The CDR3, as DNA: TGTGCCACCCGGGGGGTAACAGATACGCAGTATTTT.

The sample holds a few counts of this clonotype. This chain links TRBV5-1 with TRBJ1-6, with TRBD1 as a possible D gene (6 bases). The germline V gene encodes CDR1 SGHRS and CDR2 YFSETQ. V was shortened by 1 base and J by 8 bases, with 10 bases between the two germline ends. CDR3 size: 14 residues. The CDR3 DNA reads as TGCGCCAGCAGCTTGTTACAGGGCGATTCACCCCTCCACTTT. This encodes CASSLLQGDSPLHF. The full variable domain, in which reference TRBV5-1 and TRBJ1-6 provide the parts outside the CDR3, is KAGVTQTPRYLIKTRGQQVTLSCSPISGHRSVSWYQQTPGQGLQFLFEYFSETQRNKGNFPGRFSGRQFSNSRSEMNVSTLELGDSALYLCASSLLQGDSPLHFGNGTRLTVT.

The chain is built from TRBV4-3 and TRBJ1-4; TRBD1 matches 7 bases. The germline V gene encodes CDR1 LGHNA and CDR2 YSLEER. The CDR3 has 15 amino acids. With 2 bases clipped from V and 3 bases from J, the junction kept 3 bases outside the gene matches. DNA of the CDR3: TGCGCCAGCAGCCAAAACAGGGGCCCTAATGAAAAACTGTTTTTT. Residues: CASSQNRGPNEKLFF.

This chain connects TRBV2 to TRBJ2-2; 8 bases are a match to TRBD1. J gave up 6 bases and V 2 bases, and 8 bases lay outside the gene matches. Germline V gene lookup returns CDR1 SNHLY and CDR2 FYNNEI. The length of the CDR3 is 16 residues. CDR3 DNA sequence: TGTGCCAGCAGTGAAATCGGACAGGGTAGTTCCGGGGAGCTGTTTTTT. The encoded protein is CASSEIGQGSSGELFF.

This chain connects TRBV9 to TRBJ2-1; 10 bases match TRBD2. TRBJ2-7 explains the end of the DNA better; the J call may be wrong. CDR1 is SGDLS, CDR2 YYNGEE, per germline. The CDR3 has 14 amino acids. CDR3 loop: CASSTSGAYNEQYF. For the CDR3, the DNA is TGTGCCAGCAGCACTAGCGGGGCATACAATGAGCAGTACTTC.

The rearrangement uses TRBV12-3 or TRBV12-4 and TRBJ1-6; D not resolved. The length of the CDR3 is 13 residues. The V end lost 6 bases, the J end lost 7 bases, and 10 bases lay between the germline ends. CDR3: CASSRNGNSPLHF. The DNA of the CDR3 is TGTGCCAGCAGCCGCAATGGCAATTCACCCCTCCACTTT.